This TCR beta chain was obtained from a study of cytomegalovirus exposure and HLA in healthy donors. The study's findings and limits: Published work reported that the classifier diagnosed cytomegalovirus status with high specificity and sensitivity.

This clone has a single count. As yet, its antigen is unknown. The PCR made use of 60 Vbeta and 13 Jbeta primers. Clones were sequenced by immunoSEQ multiplex PCR, and TCRdb holds only the in-frame ones, with some missing. Of over 150,000 clones in the sample, about two thirds were seen once. The CDR3 totals 16 residues. J gave up 2 bases and V 5 bases, and 7 bases lay outside the gene matches. Germline lookup yields CDR1 SGHAT and CDR2 FQNNGV. The gene calls are TRBV11-2 and TRBJ2-3; 10 nucleotides line up with TRBD1. The source material was PBMCs. The TCR sequence derives from a woman younger than 30 in good health and CMV-seropositive. The chain's CDR3 is CASSLRDRGSTDTQYF. CDR3 in DNA: TGTGCCAGCAGCCTCCGGGACAGGGGCTCCACAGATACGCAGTATTTT.